The entry below describes one TCR beta chain. What it binds is not known. The data belong to a study of cytomegalovirus exposure and HLA in healthy donors. Researchers ran the PCR with 60 Vbeta and 13 Jbeta primers. Repertoires were generated with immunoSEQ multiplex PCR, while TCRdb's copy carries only in-frame clones and drops some. Among over 150,000 clones listed, over 75% were seen once. The study's findings and limits: Most TCR sequences proved rare, with some public TCRs found in many donors.

Sequences were obtained from PBMCs. The receptor was derived from a male donor in good health and CMV-seronegative.

CDR3 DNA sequence: TGCAGCGCCGTACAGGGAGCCTATGGCTACACCTTC. The encoded protein is CSAVQGAYGYTF. This chain connects TRBV29-1 to TRBJ1-2; possible D gene TRBD1, 6 bases. Trimming cost V 7 bases and J 4 bases, with 13 bases left between them. The CDR3 is 12 amino acids. Germline V CDR1 and CDR2: SQVTM, ANQGSEA. The whole variable domain, remainder taken from reference TRBV29-1 and TRBJ1-2, is SAVISQKPSRDICQRGTSLTIQCQVDSQVTMMFWYRQQPGQSLTLIATANQGSEATYESGFVIDKFPISRPNLTFSTLTVSNMSPEDSSIYLCSAVQGAYGYTFGSGTRLTVV.